This T cell receptor beta chain was sequenced during a study of T-cell reconstitution after alpha-beta-depleted transplantation in children (dated by TCRdb to about 2016). Describing the broader study: T-cell immune reconstitution after TCRalphabeta/CD19-depleted allogeneic hematopoietic cell transplantation in children was quantitatively tracked in the study by means of TCR repertoire profiling.

V loses 0 bases, J loses 0 bases, and the germline ends lie 10 bases apart. The CDR3 has 15 amino acids, counting the end cysteine and phenylalanine. Of the read, only the CDR3 DNA is kept; its 45 bases are in frame from base 1. Taken from the germline V gene, the CDR1 and CDR2 loops are SGHDT and YYEEEE. As regards this clonotype: Its antigen is currently not known. Within one base of it there is no much larger clone, and no base qualities were kept.

The library was obtained by PCR. The sample was run on an Illumina HiSeq 2500. To normalize quantification of the TCRbeta repertoire, the TCR libraries were built with molecular barcoding that relied on unique molecular identifiers. TCRdb reworked the public reads: Q25 trimming with fastp, MiXCR clone assembly, productive beta chains retained. Identical CDR3 proteins give one entry, which carries the most common genes and DNA. The sample has roughly 500,000 distinct CDR3 sequences on record, around an eighth of them singletons. In total, the top ten clones hold 4.5% to 6% of the sample. The chain links TRBV5-6 with TRBJ2-7; a confident D gene designation cannot be given. The receptor was derived from a human donor who donated a stem cell graft to a child with combined immunodeficiency. This material consisted of PBMCs from the stem cell graft donor, taken from the stem cell graft. The nucleotide sequence reads as follows: TGTGCCAGCAGCTTGGGGCCTACGAGCTCCTACGAGCAGTACTTC. This translates into CASSLGPTSSYEQYF.